Each of the 21 T cell receptor beta chains below was sequenced from the same sample in a study of blood T cell repertoires in COVID-19. Some clones are missing from TCRdb's copy, which holds only in-frame ones; the method was immunoSEQ multiplex PCR. The sample gives some 68,000 clones, 90% to 95% of which show up once; just under 7.5% is in the top ten. Input material: peripheral blood. The receptors derive from a man aged 35-49 years with COVID-19, enrolled during active disease.

The V gene is TRBV4-1, the J gene TRBJ2-1; TRBD1 aligns across 8 bases. The CDR3 loop spans 16 amino acids. V gave up 3 bases and J gave up 5 bases; unmatched junction bases: 9. The germline V gene has CDR1 MGHRA and CDR2 YSYEKL. CDR3 region: CASSHHPRTGNNEQFF. As DNA, the CDR3 is TGCGCCAGCAGCCACCACCCCCGGACAGGGAACAATGAGCAGTTCTTC.

This chain connects TRBV3-1 (or the pseudogene TRBV3-2) to TRBJ2-5; the D gene is possibly TRBD1 (6 bases). V lost 1 base and J 9 bases, leaving 15 bases between the germline ends. CDR3 size: 14 residues. CDR1 is LGHDT and CDR2 is YNNKEL in the germline V gene (reference sequence). CDR3 region: CASSQGPDSQSQYF. The CDR3 DNA reads TGTGCCAGCAGCCAAGGGCCGGACAGTCAGTCCCAGTACTTC.

The rearrangement uses TRBV6-1 and TRBJ2-1, with TRBD1 identical over 7 bases. Trimming cost V 3 bases and J 0 bases; bases outside gene matches: 5. CDR3 length: 16 residues. Germline CDR1 MNHNS, CDR2 SASEGT. As DNA, the CDR3 is TGTGCCAGCAGTGACGGACAGGCAGGCTCCTACAATGAGCAGTTCTTC. This encodes CASSDGQAGSYNEQFF.

The chain uses TRBV6-5 and TRBJ2-1; TRBD1 is a possible D gene (5 bases). Germline lookup yields CDR1 MNHEY and CDR2 SVGAGI. Deletions cut 5 bases from V and 0 bases from J, with 8 bases between. The CDR3 is 14 residues long. CDR3 sequence (DNA): TGTGCCAGCAGTAGACAGAGCTCCTACAATGAGCAGTTCTTC. It encodes CASSRQSSYNEQFF.

The genes are TRBV18 and TRBJ1-1; possibly TRBD1 for D (6 bases). This CDR3 is 15 amino acids long. Trimming stripped 2 bases from V and 4 bases from J, with 14 bases between. From germline, CDR1 is KGHSH and CDR2 LQKENI. For the CDR3, the DNA is TGTGCCAGCTCACCAATGGGGGCGCGGACCACTGAAGCTTTCTTT. This translates into CASSPMGARTTEAFF.

The sample holds one count of this clone. The chain is built from TRBV5-5 and TRBJ2-3, with D unresolved. Germline CDR1 SGHKS, CDR2 YYEKEE (reference sequence). The CDR3 loop spans 14 amino acids. V was trimmed by 1 base and J by 0 bases, leaving 6 bases between them. The CDR3 spells CASSLTRSTDTQYF. CDR3 DNA sequence: TGTGCCAGCAGCTTGACCAGAAGCACAGATACGCAGTATTTT. Together with reference TRBV5-5 and TRBJ2-3, the CDR3 gives the full variable domain: DAGVTQSPTHLIKTRGQQVTLRCSPISGHKSVSWYQQVLGQGPQFIFQYYEKEERGRGNFPDRFSARQFPNYSSELNVNALLLGDSALYLCASSLTRSTDTQYFGPGTRLTVL.

The V and J genes are TRBV18 and TRBJ1-6, with 7 bases that match TRBD1. V lost 2 bases and J lost 7; bases outside the gene matches: 5. Germline CDR1 is KGHSH and CDR2 is LQKENI. The length of the CDR3 is 15 residues. The CDR3 DNA reads TGTGCCAGCTCACCAAACGACAGGGAGAATTCACCCCTCCACTTT. It is translated as CASSPNDRENSPLHF. The variable domain in full, completed from reference TRBV18 and TRBJ1-6, reads NAGVMQNPRHLVRRRGQEARLRCSPMKGHSHVYWYRQLPEEGLKFMVYLQKENIIDESGMPKERFSAEFPKEGPSILRIQQVVRGDSAAYFCASSPNDRENSPLHFGNGTRLTVT.

The chain uses TRBV2 and TRBJ2-1; TRBD1 matches 10 bases. CDR3 size: 16 residues. Germline CDR1 and CDR2: SNHLY and FYNNEI. Losses at the gene ends were 5 bases for V and 8 bases for J; bases not matched to a gene: 12. CDR3 DNA: TGTGCCAGCAGTCTACGACAGGGGGCAGGGAGACATGAGCAGTTCTTC. Translated: CASSLRQGAGRHEQFF.

The chain joins TRBV5-1 to TRBJ2-5; TRBD1 agrees at 7 bases. The CDR3 spans 19 residues. From germline, CDR1 is SGHRS and CDR2 YFSETQ. V was pared by 0 bases and J by 1 base, with 15 bases of the junction left unmatched. This CDR3 is CASSLEKYTMTGSQETQYF. DNA of the CDR3: TGCGCCAGCAGCTTGGAGAAATATACAATGACAGGGTCCCAAGAGACCCAGTACTTC.

The V call is TRBV7-2, the J call TRBJ1-1; 7 bases agree with TRBD1. The length of the CDR3 is 14 residues. The junction had 5 bases not matched to a gene; V was cut back by 3 bases and J by 4 bases. From germline, CDR1 is SGHTA and CDR2 FQGNSA. The CDR3 DNA reads as TGTGCCAGCAGCTTTGCAGGGGGTACCACTGAAGCTTTCTTT. Its translation is CASSFAGGTTEAFF.

CDR3 loop: CASSYRRPDTEAFF. Written as DNA, the CDR3 is TGTGCCAGCAGTTACAGGCGGCCAGACACTGAAGCTTTCTTT. The V gene is TRBV6-5, the J gene TRBJ1-1, with D unresolved. There are 14 residues in the CDR3. V was clipped by 2 bases and J by 3 bases, with 10 bases between them. From germline, CDR1 is MNHEY and CDR2 SVGAGI.

The chain couples TRBV4-1 to TRBJ1-6, with TRBD1 matching over 10 bases. Trimming took 1 base from V and 3 from J; bases not matched to a gene: 12. This CDR3 has 20 residues. Germline CDR1 and CDR2: MGHRA and YSYEKL. This CDR3 is CASSQAGSGTGDRYNSPLHF. Written as DNA, the CDR3 is TGCGCCAGCAGCCAAGCAGGCTCAGGGACAGGGGACCGCTATAATTCACCCCTCCACTTT.

This rearrangement joins TRBV14 to TRBJ2-1, with 7 bases that match TRBD2. The CDR3 extends over 14 amino acids. Germline CDR1 and CDR2: SGHDN and FVKESK. V lost 2 bases to trimming and J lost 7 bases; unmatched junction nucleotides: 5. The CDR3 nucleotides are TGTGCCAGCAGCCAATATCGGCGGGGGAATGAGCAGTTCTTC. Encoded protein: CASSQYRRGNEQFF.

This clone was seen only once. The CDR3 here is CASSFGTSLGNEQFF. The CDR3 DNA reads TGTGCCAGCAGCTTCGGGACTAGTTTAGGGAATGAGCAGTTCTTC. The chain employs TRBV11-2 and TRBJ2-1; 8 bases are a match to TRBD2. This CDR3 is 15 amino acids long. In germline, CDR1 is SGHAT, CDR2 FQNNGV. The V and J ends lost 3 bases and 7 bases, in that order; junction bases with no gene match: 8.

This chain links TRBV28 with TRBJ2-1; TRBD2 agrees at 8 bases. V dropped 4 bases and J dropped 3; count of bases not matched to a gene: 8. The germline V gene has CDR1 MDHEN and CDR2 SYDVKM. CDR3 size: 16 residues. In DNA form, the CDR3 reads TGTGCCAGCAGTTCCACCGAGCGGGGGTTCTACAATGAGCAGTTCTTC. Translating gives CASSSTERGFYNEQFF.

This clone was seen only once. This chain joins TRBV19 and TRBJ2-3, with 8 bases matching TRBD2. Trimming cost V 4 bases and J 5 bases; bases outside gene matches: 11. The CDR3 is made up of 16 amino acids. The germline gives CDR1 LNHDA, CDR2 SQIVND (reference sequence). Here the CDR3 DNA reads TGTGCCAGTAGTACCGCCGGGACTAGGGAAGGAGATACGCAGTATTTT. It is translated as CASSTAGTREGDTQYF. Looking up the rest from reference TRBV19 and TRBJ2-3 gives the full variable domain: DGGITQSPKYLFRKEGQNVTLSCEQNLNHDAMYWYRQDPGQGLRLIYYSQIVNDFQKGDIAEGYSVSREKKESFPLTVTSAQKNPTAFYLCASSTAGTREGDTQYFGPGTRLTVL.

The chain has TRBV5-6 and TRBJ1-4; tentatively, D is TRBD1 (5 bases). This CDR3 is built from 11 residues. Trimming pared 4 bases from V and 11 bases from J, leaving 9 bases between. Germline-derived CDR1 and CDR2 are SGHDT and YYEEEE. The CDR3 DNA reads as TGTGCCAGCAGCCTGGGGCCTAAACTGTTTTTT. Encoded protein: CASSLGPKLFF.

V and J are TRBV5-1 and TRBJ2-3, with 10 bases matching TRBD1. Germline assignment: CDR1 SGHRS and CDR2 YFSETQ. J lost 2 bases, V lost 2 bases, and 5 bases had no gene match. This CDR3 spans 16 amino acids. CDR3 coding DNA: TGCGCCAGCAGCTTATTGACAGGGGGCATCACAGATACGCAGTATTTT. This gives the protein CASSLLTGGITDTQYF.

This clone was picked up one time. The J gene is TRBJ2-5, the V gene TRBV5-1; TRBD1 might be the D (5 bases). CDR3 length equals 16 residues. V dropped 4 bases and J dropped 5 bases, with 21 bases sitting between them. CDR1 is SGHRS, CDR2 YFSETQ, per germline. Written as DNA, the CDR3 is TGCGCCAGCAGCCCAAGGGGTCTGCCAAAAGTGGAGACCCAGTACTTC. Its translation is CASSPRGLPKVETQYF.

The chain combines TRBV2 with TRBJ1-6, with D possibly being TRBD1 (6 bases). Germline V gene lookup returns CDR1 SNHLY and CDR2 FYNNEI. This CDR3 is 14 amino acids long. Trimming cost V 6 bases and J 7 bases, with 13 bases left between them. This chain's CDR3 is CASSPTRGNSPLHF. CDR3 nucleotides: TGTGCCAGCAGCCCTACGAGGGGGAATTCACCCCTCCACTTT.

This chain joins TRBV20-1 and TRBJ2-5; no firm D call. V was shortened by 3 bases and J by 8 bases, with 7 bases between the two germline ends. The CDR3 consists of 10 residues. The germline CDR1 and CDR2 sequences are DFQATT and SNEGSKA (reference sequence). CDR3 loop: CSASLFTQYF. CDR3 sequence (DNA): TGCAGTGCTAGTTTATTTACCCAGTACTTC.